Sequencing of this TCR beta chain was carried out in a study of early T cells in non-severe SARS-CoV-2 infection. Study context: The study sequenced bulk RNA from unsorted whole blood, with chains unpaired.

The CDR3 spans 14 residues. The ends lost 3 bases at V and 4 bases at J; junction bases unmatched: 4. This clonotype was detected a few times. Separate cDNA molecules each had unique molecular identifiers attached to them. Using its own MiXCR run on the 5' RACE reads, TCRdb lists one record per CDR3 protein. Here the sample spans around 40,000 distinct CDR3 sequences, under 13% being singletons. The chain is built from TRBV23-1 and TRBJ2-7; 9 nucleotides line up with TRBD1. TRBV23-1 is an open reading frame, and its role is uncertain. The clonotype originates from an adult who was a healthcare worker with PCR-confirmed SARS-CoV-2 infection or an uninfected control (not recorded which). Sequencing was carried out using whole blood. As DNA, the CDR3 is TGCGCCAGCAGTCAGTACAGGGGGCTGTACGAGCAGTACTTC. Protein: CASSQYRGLYEQYF.